These 9 T cell receptor beta chains share one sample of origin, sequenced in a study of CD8 T cells in Susac syndrome. Reverse transcription of 0.5 to 1 ug RNA was performed with random hexamers. TCRdb re-called the immunoSEQ multiplex PCR reads through MiXCR, storing one row per CDR3 protein. Of fewer than 200,000 distinct CDR3 sequences in the sample, 90% to 95% were seen once. The sequencing input was CD4+ T cells from PBMCs. The receptor source for this set is a human donor with Susac syndrome.

V gene TRBV4-1 combines with J gene TRBJ2-7, with 7 bases aligning to TRBD2. Germline V gene data show CDR1 as MGHRA and CDR2 as YSYEKL. The ends lost 4 bases at V and 1 base at J; junction bases unmatched: 7. The CDR3 runs 15 residues. The CDR3 nucleotides are TGCGCCAGCAGCCTTGAGGAGCGGGGATCCTACGAGCAGTACTTC. Protein product: CASSLEERGSYEQYF.

The chain couples TRBV30 to TRBJ1-4; D remains unclear. The CDR3 has 14 residues. V lost 3 bases to trimming and J lost 7 bases, with 15 bases between them. Germline CDR1 is GTSNPN and CDR2 is SVGIG (reference sequence). The CDR3 region has the DNA TGTGCCTGGAGATACAGAGGGTACGGTGAAAAACTGTTTTTT. Protein product: CAWRYRGYGEKLFF.

The genes are TRBV5-1 and TRBJ1-6, with 7 bases lining up with TRBD1. Per the germline V gene, CDR1 is SGHRS and CDR2 is YFSETQ. The length of the CDR3 is 15 residues. Trimming took 4 bases from V and 5 from J; bases not matched to a gene: 6. The CDR3 loop is CASSTTGPDNSPLHF. The CDR3, as DNA: TGCGCCAGCAGCACGACAGGGCCGGATAATTCACCCCTCCACTTT.

The chain couples TRBV19 to TRBJ2-4; TRBD1 aligns across 9 bases. V dropped 9 bases and J dropped 5; count of bases not matched to a gene: 8. The CDR3 contains 14 residues. Germline V gives CDR1 LNHDA, CDR2 SQIVND (reference sequence). In DNA form, the CDR3 reads TGTGCCAGCCAACCCGGACAGGGGCAAAACATTCAGTACTTC. It yields the protein CASQPGQGQNIQYF.

J is TRBJ2-3 and V is TRBV6-1, with TRBD2 matching over 14 bases. This CDR3 spans 16 amino acids. V shed 5 bases, J shed 4 bases, and the junction held 5 bases outside the gene matches. Germline V gives CDR1 MNHNS, CDR2 SASEGT. The CDR3, as DNA: TGTGCCAGCAGTCTTGAGACTAGCGGGGGGGCAGATACGCAGTATTTT. Its protein is CASSLETSGGADTQYF.

The rearrangement links TRBV12-3 or TRBV12-4 to TRBJ1-4; D might be TRBD1 (5 bases). This CDR3 is 13 amino acids long. Trimming took off 8 bases at V and 8 bases at J, with 15 bases between the two ends. For the CDR3, the DNA is TGTGCCAGCGGATCGTGGGGGGACGAAAAACTGTTTTTT. Translation gives CASGSWGDEKLFF.

The rearrangement uses TRBV12-3 or TRBV12-4 and TRBJ2-3, with TRBD2 identical over 9 bases. The V segment lost 6 bases and the J segment 0 bases; nucleotides outside the gene matches: 4. There are 15 residues in the CDR3. In nucleotides, the CDR3 is TGTGCCAGCAGATCTACTAGCGGGAGCACAGATACGCAGTATTTT. Protein sequence: CASRSTSGSTDTQYF.

This clonotype has more than one count but fewer than ten. The chain is built from TRBV18 and TRBJ1-1; D is possibly TRBD1 (6 bases). This CDR3 has 15 residues. CDR1 is KGHSH, CDR2 LQKENI, per germline. V was cut by 3 bases and J by 1 base, with 12 bases left in between. The CDR3 is CASSPLQGRNTEAFF. The CDR3 DNA reads as TGTGCCAGCTCACCGTTGCAGGGGAGGAACACTGAAGCTTTCTTT.

The chain combines TRBV7-2 with TRBJ1-5, with 7 bases matching TRBD1. Germline CDR1 and CDR2: SGHTA and FQGNSA. The CDR3 runs 16 residues. The trim removed 4 bases at V and 0 bases at J, leaving 6 bases unmatched. CDR3 nucleotide sequence: TGTGCCAGCAGCTATACGACAGGGCTTAGCAATCAGCCCCAGCATTTT. Amino acids: CASSYTTGLSNQPQHF.